This TCR beta chain derives from a study of Ad26.COV2.S vaccination and SARS-CoV-2 variants. Study background: Doses of Ad26.COV2.S were injected into muscle once or twice, 56 days apart.

Treatment noted: approximately 18 received Ad26.COV2.S at low or high dose, single or two shots; 5 received placebo; per-sample allocation not given. Sampling happened 63 days after the first vaccine or placebo injection. As its vector, the vaccine had Ad26, which expressed Wuhan-strain SARS-CoV-2 spike. The CDR3 contains 13 residues. Losses at the gene ends were 4 bases for V and 8 bases for J; bases not matched to a gene: 5. In germline, CDR1 is SQVTM, CDR2 ANQGSEA. Profiling relied on immunoSEQ multiplex PCR, and the TCRdb table lists in-frame clones only, not all of them. Seen here are some 520,000 clones, 70% to 90% observed once, and the top ten hold around 13%.

The J gene is TRBJ1-6, the V gene TRBV29-1; 7 positions agree with TRBD1. This TCR derives from a person aged 18-65 years who received the Ad26.COV2.S COVID-19 vaccine or a placebo. The sequenced sample was peripheral blood, obtained in a trial of Ad26.COV2.S vaccine versus placebo. In DNA, the CDR3 is TGCAGCGTTGGACAGGGCGGGGATTCACCCCTCCACTTT. It encodes CSVGQGGDSPLHF.